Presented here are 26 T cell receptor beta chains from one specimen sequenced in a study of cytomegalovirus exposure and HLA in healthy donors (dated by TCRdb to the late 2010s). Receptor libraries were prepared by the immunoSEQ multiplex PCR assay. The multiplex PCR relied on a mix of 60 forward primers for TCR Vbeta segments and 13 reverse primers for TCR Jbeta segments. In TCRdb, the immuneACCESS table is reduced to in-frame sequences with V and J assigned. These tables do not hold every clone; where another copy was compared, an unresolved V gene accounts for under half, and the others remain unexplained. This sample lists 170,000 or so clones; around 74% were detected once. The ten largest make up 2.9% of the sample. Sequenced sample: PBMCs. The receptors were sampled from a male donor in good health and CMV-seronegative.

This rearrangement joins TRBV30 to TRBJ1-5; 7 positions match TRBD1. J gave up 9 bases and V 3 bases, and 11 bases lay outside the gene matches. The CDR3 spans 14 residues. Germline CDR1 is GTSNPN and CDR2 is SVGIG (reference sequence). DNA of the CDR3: TGTGCCTGGAGCCTTCGGGACAGCTTACGGCCCCAGCATTTT. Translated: CAWSLRDSLRPQHF.

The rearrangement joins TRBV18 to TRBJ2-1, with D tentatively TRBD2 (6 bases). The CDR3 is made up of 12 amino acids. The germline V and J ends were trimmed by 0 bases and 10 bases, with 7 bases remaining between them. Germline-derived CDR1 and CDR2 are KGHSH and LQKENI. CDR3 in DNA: TGTGCCAGCTCACCACCCCGGGGGGAGCAGTTCTTC. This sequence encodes CASSPPRGEQFF.

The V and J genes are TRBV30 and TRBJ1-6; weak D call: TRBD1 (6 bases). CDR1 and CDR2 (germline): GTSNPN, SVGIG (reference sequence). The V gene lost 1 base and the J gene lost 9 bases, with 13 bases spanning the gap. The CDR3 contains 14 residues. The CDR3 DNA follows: TGTGCCTGGAGTGCGGACATAGGGGGTTCACCCCTCCACTTT. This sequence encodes CAWSADIGGSPLHF. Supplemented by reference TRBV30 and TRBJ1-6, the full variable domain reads SQTIHQWPATLVQPVGSPLSLECTVEGTSNPNLYWYRQAAGRGLQLLFYSVGIGQISSEVPQNLSASRPQDRQFILSSKKLLLSDSGFYLCAWSADIGGSPLHFGNGTRLTVT.

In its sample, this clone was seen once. CDR3 nucleotide sequence: TGTGCCAGCAGCGTCTCTCCGGGGTCTGGGAGGGGAAACACCATATATTTT. This sequence encodes CASSVSPGSGRGNTIYF. This chain connects TRBV9 to TRBJ1-3; no definite D call. V was trimmed by 2 bases and J by 4 bases, leaving 19 bases between them. The CDR3 is made up of 17 amino acids. Germline CDR1 reads SGDLS; CDR2 reads YYNGEE.

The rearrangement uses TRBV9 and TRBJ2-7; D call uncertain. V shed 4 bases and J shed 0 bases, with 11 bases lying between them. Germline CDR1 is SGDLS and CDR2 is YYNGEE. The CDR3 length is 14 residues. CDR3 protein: CASSPGFTSYEQYF. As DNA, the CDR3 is TGTGCCAGCAGCCCCGGGTTTACCTCCTACGAGCAGTACTTC.

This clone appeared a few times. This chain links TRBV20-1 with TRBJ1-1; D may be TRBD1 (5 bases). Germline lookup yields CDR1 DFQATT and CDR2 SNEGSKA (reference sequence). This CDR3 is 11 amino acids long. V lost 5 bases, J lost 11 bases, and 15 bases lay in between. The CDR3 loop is CSARGSGAAFF. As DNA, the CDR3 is TGCAGTGCTCGGGGGTCGGGTGCGGCTTTCTTT.

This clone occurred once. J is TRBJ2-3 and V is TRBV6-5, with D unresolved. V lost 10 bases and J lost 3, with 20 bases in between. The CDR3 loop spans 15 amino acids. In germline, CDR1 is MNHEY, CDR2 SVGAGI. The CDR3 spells CATSWANGGTDTQYF. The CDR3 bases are TGTGCCACCTCCTGGGCAAATGGTGGTACAGATACGCAGTATTTT.

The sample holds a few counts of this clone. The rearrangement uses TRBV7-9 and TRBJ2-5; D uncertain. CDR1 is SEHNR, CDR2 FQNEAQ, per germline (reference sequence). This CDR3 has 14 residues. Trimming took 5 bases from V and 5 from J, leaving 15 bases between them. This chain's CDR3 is CASSTSGLRETQYF. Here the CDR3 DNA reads TGTGCCAGCAGCACCTCGGGTCTTCGGGAGACCCAGTACTTC.

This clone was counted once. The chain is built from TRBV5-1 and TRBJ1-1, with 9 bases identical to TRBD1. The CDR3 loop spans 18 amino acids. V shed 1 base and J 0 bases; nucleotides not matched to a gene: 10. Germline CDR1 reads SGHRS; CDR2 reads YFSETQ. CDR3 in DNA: TGCGCCAGCAGCTTGCGACAGGGGGGCGCTGGGGTGAACACTGAAGCTTTCTTT. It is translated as CASSLRQGGAGVNTEAFF.

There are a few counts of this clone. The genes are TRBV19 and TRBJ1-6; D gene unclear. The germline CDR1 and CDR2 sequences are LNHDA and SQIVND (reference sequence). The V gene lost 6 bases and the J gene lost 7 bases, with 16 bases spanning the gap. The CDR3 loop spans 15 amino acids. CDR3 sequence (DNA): TGTGCCAGTAGAGAGGGTCATCGGGGAAATTCACCCCTCCACTTT. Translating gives CASREGHRGNSPLHF.

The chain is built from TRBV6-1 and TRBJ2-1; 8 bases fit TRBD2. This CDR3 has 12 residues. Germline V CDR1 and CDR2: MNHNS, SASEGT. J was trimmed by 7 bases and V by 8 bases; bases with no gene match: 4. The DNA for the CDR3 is TGTGCCAGCGGGATAGCGGGAAATGAGCAGTTCTTC. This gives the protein CASGIAGNEQFF.

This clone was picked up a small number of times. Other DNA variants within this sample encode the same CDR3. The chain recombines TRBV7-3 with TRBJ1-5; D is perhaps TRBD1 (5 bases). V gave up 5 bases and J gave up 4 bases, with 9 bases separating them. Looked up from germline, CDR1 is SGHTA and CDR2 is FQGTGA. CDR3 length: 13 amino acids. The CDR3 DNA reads TGTGCCAGCAGCCGAGACAGAAATCAGCCCCAGCATTTT. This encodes CASSRDRNQPQHF. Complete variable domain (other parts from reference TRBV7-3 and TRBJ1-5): GAGVSQTPSNKVTEKGKYVELRCDPISGHTALYWYRQSLGQGPEFLIYFQGTGAADDSGLPNDRFFAVRPEGSVSTLKIQRTERGDSAVYLCASSRDRNQPQHFGDGTRLSIL.

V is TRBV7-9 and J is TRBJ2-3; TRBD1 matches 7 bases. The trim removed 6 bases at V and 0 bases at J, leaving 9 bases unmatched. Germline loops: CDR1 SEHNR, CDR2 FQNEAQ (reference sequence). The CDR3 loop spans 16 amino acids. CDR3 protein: CASRPPDRMSTDTQYF. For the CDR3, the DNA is TGTGCCAGCAGACCCCCGGACAGGATGAGCACAGATACGCAGTATTTT.

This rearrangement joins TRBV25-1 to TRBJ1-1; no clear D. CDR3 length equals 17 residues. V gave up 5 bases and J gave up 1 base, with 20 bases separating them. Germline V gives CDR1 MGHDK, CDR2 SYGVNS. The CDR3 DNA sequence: TGTGCCAGCAGTAGCTACCCCCTGGCAGGCCCGAACACTGAAGCTTTCTTT. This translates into CASSSYPLAGPNTEAFF.

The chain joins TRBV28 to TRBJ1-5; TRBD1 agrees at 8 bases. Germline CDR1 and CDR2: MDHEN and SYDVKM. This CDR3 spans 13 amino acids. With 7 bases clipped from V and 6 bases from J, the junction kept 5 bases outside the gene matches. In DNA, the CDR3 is TGTGCCAGCAATGCAGGGGGCTTTCAGCCCCAGCATTTT. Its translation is CASNAGGFQPQHF.

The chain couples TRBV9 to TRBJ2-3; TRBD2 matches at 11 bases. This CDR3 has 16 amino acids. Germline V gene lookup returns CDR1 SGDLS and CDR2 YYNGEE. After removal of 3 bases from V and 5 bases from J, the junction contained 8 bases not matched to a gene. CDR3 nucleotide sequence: TGTGCCAGCAGCGGTTTTAGCGGGGGGGCGTTAGATACGCAGTATTTT. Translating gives CASSGFSGGALDTQYF.

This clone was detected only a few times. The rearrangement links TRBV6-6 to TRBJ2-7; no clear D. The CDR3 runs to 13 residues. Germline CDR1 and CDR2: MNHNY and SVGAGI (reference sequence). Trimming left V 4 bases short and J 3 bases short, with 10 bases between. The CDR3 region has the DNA TGTGCCAGCAGTTCCGACAAGCACTACGAGCAGTACTTC. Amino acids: CASSSDKHYEQYF.

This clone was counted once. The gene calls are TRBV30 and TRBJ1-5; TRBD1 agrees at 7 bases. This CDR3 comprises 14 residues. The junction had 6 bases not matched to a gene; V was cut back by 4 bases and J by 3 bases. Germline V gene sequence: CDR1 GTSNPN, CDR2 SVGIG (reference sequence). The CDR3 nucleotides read TGTGCCTGGAACACCGACAGGGACAATCAGCCCCAGCATTTT. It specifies CAWNTDRDNQPQHF. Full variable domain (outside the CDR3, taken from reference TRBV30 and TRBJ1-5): SQTIHQWPATLVQPVGSPLSLECTVEGTSNPNLYWYRQAAGRGLQLLFYSVGIGQISSEVPQNLSASRPQDRQFILSSKKLLLSDSGFYLCAWNTDRDNQPQHFGDGTRLSIL.

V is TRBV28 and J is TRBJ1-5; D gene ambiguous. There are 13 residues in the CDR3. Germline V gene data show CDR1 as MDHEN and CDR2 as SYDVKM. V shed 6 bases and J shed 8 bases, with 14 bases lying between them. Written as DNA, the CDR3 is TGTGCCAGCAGCGGCAGGTTGTTAGAGCCCCAGCATTTT. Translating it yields CASSGRLLEPQHF.

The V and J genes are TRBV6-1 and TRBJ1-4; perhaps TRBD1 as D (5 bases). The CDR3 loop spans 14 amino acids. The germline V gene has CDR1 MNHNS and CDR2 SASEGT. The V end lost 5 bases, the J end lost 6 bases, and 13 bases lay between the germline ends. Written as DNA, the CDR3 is TGTGCCAGCAGTAACAGGTTATGGGATGAAAAACTGTTTTTT. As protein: CASSNRLWDEKLFF.

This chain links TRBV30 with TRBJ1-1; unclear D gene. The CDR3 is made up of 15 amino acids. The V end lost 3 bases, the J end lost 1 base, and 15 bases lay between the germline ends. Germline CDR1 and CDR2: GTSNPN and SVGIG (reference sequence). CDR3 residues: CAWRIFPNKNTEAFF. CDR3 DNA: TGTGCCTGGAGGATCTTTCCCAACAAGAACACTGAAGCTTTCTTT.

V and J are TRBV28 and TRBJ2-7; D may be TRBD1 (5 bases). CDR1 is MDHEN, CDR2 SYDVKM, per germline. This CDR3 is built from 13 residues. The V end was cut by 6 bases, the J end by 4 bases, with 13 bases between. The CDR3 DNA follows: TGTGCCAGCAGGACCGGAGCAGGGTACGAGCAGTACTTC. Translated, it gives CASRTGAGYEQYF.

The CDR3, as DNA: TGTGCCAGCAGCTTAGTGGGGGCGAGGCACGAGCAGTACTTC. Its translation is CASSLVGARHEQYF. The rearrangement joins TRBV7-9 to TRBJ2-5; D is perhaps TRBD1 (6 bases). The J call is in doubt because the DNA end fits TRBJ2-7 better. The CDR3 contains 14 residues. The germline V gene has CDR1 SEHNR and CDR2 FQNEAQ (reference sequence).

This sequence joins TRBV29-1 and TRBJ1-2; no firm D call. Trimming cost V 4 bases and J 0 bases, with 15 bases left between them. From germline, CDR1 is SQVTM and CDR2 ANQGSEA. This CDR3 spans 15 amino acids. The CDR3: CSVVSESVANYGYTF. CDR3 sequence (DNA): TGCAGCGTTGTAAGCGAGTCAGTAGCTAACTATGGCTACACCTTC.

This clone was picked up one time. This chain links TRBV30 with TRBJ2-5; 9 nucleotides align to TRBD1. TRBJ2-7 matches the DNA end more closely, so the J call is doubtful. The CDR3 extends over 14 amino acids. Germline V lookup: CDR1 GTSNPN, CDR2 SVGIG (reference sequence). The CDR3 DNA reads TGTGCCTGGAGGAGACAGGGGGTGGCCGGCGAGCAGTACTTC. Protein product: CAWRRQGVAGEQYF.

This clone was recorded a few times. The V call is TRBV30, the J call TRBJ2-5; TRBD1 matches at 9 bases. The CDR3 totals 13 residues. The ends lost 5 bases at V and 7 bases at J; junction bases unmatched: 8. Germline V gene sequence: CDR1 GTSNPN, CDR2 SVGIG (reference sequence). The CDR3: CAWADPTGGTQYF. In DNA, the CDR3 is TGTGCCTGGGCAGACCCGACAGGGGGGACCCAGTACTTC.